Here is one T cell receptor beta chain with its context. The protocol was immunoSEQ multiplex PCR, while the TCRdb copy is restricted to in-frame clones and leaves out a portion. The sample has 150,000 to 200,000 clones; about 92% are singletons. This sample stems from a study of blood T cell repertoires in COVID-19. Study summary: T cells, B-cell-depleted T cells, or PBMCs supplied cDNA or gDNA.

V shed 4 bases and J shed 0 bases, with 11 bases lying between them. This CDR3 has 15 amino acids. Germline V gives CDR1 SGHTA, CDR2 FQGTGA. The rearrangement links TRBV7-3 to TRBJ2-3, with D possibly TRBD1 on 5 matching bases. Input material: peripheral blood. The receptor was isolated from a man under 40 with COVID-19, enrolled during active disease. CDR3 bases: TGTGCCAGCAGCTCACGGACACTTAGCACAGATACGCAGTATTTT. It is translated as CASSSRTLSTDTQYF.